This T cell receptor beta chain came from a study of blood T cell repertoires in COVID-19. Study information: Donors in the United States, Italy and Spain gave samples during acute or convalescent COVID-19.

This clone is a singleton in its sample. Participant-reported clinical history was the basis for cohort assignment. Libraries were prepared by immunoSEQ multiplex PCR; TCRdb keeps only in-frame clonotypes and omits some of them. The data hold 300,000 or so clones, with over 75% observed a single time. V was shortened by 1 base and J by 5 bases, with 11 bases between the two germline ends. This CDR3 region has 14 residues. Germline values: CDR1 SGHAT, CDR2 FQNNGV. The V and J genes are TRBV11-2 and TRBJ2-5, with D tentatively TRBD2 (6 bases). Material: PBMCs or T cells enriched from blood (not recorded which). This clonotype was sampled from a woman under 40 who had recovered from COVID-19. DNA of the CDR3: TGTGCCAGCAGCTTAGCGGGAGTGCTTGAGACCCAGTACTTC. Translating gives CASSLAGVLETQYF.